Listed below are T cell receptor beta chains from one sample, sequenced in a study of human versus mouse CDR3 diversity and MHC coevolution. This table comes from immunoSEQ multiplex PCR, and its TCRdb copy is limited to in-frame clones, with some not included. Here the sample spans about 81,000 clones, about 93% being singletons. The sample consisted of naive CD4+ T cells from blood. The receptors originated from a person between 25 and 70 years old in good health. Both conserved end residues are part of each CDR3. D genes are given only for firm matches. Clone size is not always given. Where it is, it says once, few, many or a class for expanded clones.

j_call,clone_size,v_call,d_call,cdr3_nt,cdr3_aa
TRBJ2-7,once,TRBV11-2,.,TGTGCCAGCAGCCCTCTTTCACAGGGCTCTCCCTACGAGCAGTACTTC,CASSPLSQGSPYEQYF
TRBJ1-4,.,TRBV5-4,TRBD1,TGTGCCAGCAGCCCAGGGGGAAGCGAAAAACTGTTTTTT,CASSPGGSEKLFF
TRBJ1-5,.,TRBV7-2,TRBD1,TGTGCCAGCAGCTTCACAGGGGGCGATCAGCCCCAGCATTTT,CASSFTGGDQPQHF
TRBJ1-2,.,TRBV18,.,TGTGCCAGCTCCCCGGGACTTAGGAACTATGGCTACACCTTC,CASSPGLRNYGYTF
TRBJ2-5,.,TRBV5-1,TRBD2,TGCGCCAGCAGCCCCTTAGCGGGAGGGACAGAGACCCAGTACTTC,CASSPLAGGTETQYF
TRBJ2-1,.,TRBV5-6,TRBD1,TGTGCCAGCGGACTGACAGGGCCCCAGGAGCAGTTCTTC,CASGLTGPQEQFF
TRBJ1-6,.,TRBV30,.,TGTGCCAGCCATCGAATAATCAATTCACCCCTCCACTTT,CASHRIINSPLHF
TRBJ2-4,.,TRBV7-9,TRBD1,TGTGCCAGCAGCTTAGTGAGGGACAGGGAAAACATTCAGTACTTC,CASSLVRDRENIQYF
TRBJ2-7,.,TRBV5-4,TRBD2,TGTGCCAGCAGCTTACTAGCGGCTGATCAGTACTTC,CASSLLAADQYF
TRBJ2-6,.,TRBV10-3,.,TGTGCCATCAGCAGACAAGCCTCTGGGGCCAACGTCCTGACTTTC,CAISRQASGANVLTF
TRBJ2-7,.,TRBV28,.,TGTGCCAGCAGCCGGACCGGGACTGCAACCTACGAGCAGTACTTC,CASSRTGTATYEQYF
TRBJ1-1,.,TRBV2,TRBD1,TGTGCCAGCACCGGGACAGGGTTGAACACTGAAGCTTTCTTT,CASTGTGLNTEAFF
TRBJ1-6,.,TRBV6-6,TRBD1,TGTGCCAGCAGTTATCAGGGGGGCGCGACGAATTCACCCCTCCACTTT,CASSYQGGATNSPLHF
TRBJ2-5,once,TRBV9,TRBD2,TGTGCCAGCAGCGCGGGACTAGCGGGGGCCCAAGAGACCCAGTACTTC,CASSAGLAGAQETQYF
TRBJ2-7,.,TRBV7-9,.,TGTGCCAGCAAACTTAGCGGAGACGCCTACGAGCAGTACTTC,CASKLSGDAYEQYF
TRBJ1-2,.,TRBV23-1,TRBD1,TGCGCCAGCAGTTTTCGGGACAGGGATAATGGCTACACCTTC,CASSFRDRDNGYTF
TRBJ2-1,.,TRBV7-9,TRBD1,TGTGCCAGCAGCACGGGCCAAGGGGGCGGGAATGAGCAGTTCTTC,CASSTGQGGGNEQFF
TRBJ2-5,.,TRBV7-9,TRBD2,TGTGCCAGCAGCCCGGGACTAGCGGAAGGAGAGACCCAGTACTTC,CASSPGLAEGETQYF
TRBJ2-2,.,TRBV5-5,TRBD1,TGTGCCAGCAGCTCGGCCGGGACAGCGAACACCGGGGAGCTGTTTTTT,CASSSAGTANTGELFF
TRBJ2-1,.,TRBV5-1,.,TGCGCCAGCAGCTTTCTTCAGGGGGGATCCTACAATGAGCAGTTCTTC,CASSFLQGGSYNEQFF
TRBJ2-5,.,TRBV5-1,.,TGCGCCAGCAGCTTGGTACAGGGCTCGTATGAGACCCAGTACTTC,CASSLVQGSYETQYF
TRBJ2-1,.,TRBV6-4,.,TGTGCCAGCAGTGACTCCGGGAGTTCCATGTGGAATGAGCAGTTCTTC,CASSDSGSSMWNEQFF
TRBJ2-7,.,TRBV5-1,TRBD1,TGCGCCAGCAGCTTAGGACAGGGAGACGAGCAGTACTTC,CASSLGQGDEQYF
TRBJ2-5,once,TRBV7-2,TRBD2,TGTGCCAGCACCCGGGGGGGATTCCAAGAGACCCAGTACTTC,CASTRGGFQETQYF
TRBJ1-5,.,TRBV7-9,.,TGTGCCAGCAGCTTAGAACCGGGCGGGCACCAGCCCCAGCATTTT,CASSLEPGGHQPQHF
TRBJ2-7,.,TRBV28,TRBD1,TGTGCCAGCAATCCAGGGGGCACCGCCTACGAGCAGTACTTC,CASNPGGTAYEQYF
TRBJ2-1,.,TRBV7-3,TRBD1,TGTGCCAGCAGGCGACCAGGACAGGGAACAAATGAGCAGTTCTTC,CASRRPGQGTNEQFF
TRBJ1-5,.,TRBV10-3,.,TGTGCCATCAGTGAGTCGTGGTCAGGCAATCAGCCCCAGCATTTT,CAISESWSGNQPQHF
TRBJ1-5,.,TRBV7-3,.,TGTGCCAGCAGCTTGGGGGCTGGGCAGCCCCAGCATTTT,CASSLGAGQPQHF
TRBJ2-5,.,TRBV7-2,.,TGTGCCAGCAGCCCCAGTCTCATGAGGCAAGAGACCCAGTACTTC,CASSPSLMRQETQYF
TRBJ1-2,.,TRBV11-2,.,TGTGCCAGCAGCTTAGGACGGGGAGTCTATGGCTACACCTTC,CASSLGRGVYGYTF
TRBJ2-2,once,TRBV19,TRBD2,TGTGCCAGTAGTATAGGGAGCGGGGGAGCGAACACCGGGGAGCTGTTTTTT,CASSIGSGGANTGELFF
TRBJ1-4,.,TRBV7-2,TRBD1,TGTGCCAGCAGCTGGGACAGGGGGAATGAAAAACTGTTTTTT,CASSWDRGNEKLFF
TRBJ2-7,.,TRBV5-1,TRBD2,TGCGCCAGCAGCTCAGGACTAGCGGGAGGTGATCCCTACGAGCAGTACTTC,CASSSGLAGGDPYEQYF
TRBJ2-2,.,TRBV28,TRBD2,TGTGCCAGCGCACGCCCCCCCGGGACTAGCGGAGGGCCCCCCGGGGAGCTGTTTTTT,CASARPPGTSGGPPGELFF
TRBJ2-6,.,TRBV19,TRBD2,TGTGCCAGTAGTATAGGGGGAGGGTTGGGCTCTGGGGCCAACGTCCTGACTTTC,CASSIGGGLGSGANVLTF
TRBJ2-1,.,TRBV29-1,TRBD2,TGCAGCGTTGACCGCCCGGGGGGGCCTACTACGGCGCCCCTCTTC,CSVDRPGGPTTAPLF
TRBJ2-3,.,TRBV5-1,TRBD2,TGCGCCAGCAGCTTGGGAACAGCGGGGGAAACAGATACGCAGTATTTT,CASSLGTAGETDTQYF
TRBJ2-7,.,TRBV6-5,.,TGTGCCAGCAGTCTAGACCACGGGAACTACGAGCAGTACTTC,CASSLDHGNYEQYF
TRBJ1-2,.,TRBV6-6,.,TGTGCCAGCAGTTACTCGGGAGGTGGCGGCTATGGCTACACCTTC,CASSYSGGGGYGYTF
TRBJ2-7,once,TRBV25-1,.,TGTGCCAGCAGTGGTTCTGCCACTAGCTCCTACGAGCAGTACTTC,CASSGSATSSYEQYF
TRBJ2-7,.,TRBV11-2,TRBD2,TGTGCCAGCAGCGCCGGGACTAGCGGCCCGAGCTCCTACGAGCAGTACTTC,CASSAGTSGPSSYEQYF
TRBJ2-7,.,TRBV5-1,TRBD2,TGCGCCAGCAGCCCGGGAGGTTCCGGGAGGGGCTACGAGCAGTACTTC,CASSPGGSGRGYEQYF
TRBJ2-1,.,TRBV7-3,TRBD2,TGTGCCAGCAGTCCCGGGACTAGCGCTAACAATGAGCAGTTCTTC,CASSPGTSANNEQFF
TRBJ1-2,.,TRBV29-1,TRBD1,TGCAGCGTAGTACGACAGGGTTACTATGGCTACACCTTC,CSVVRQGYYGYTF
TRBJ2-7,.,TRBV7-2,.,TGTGCCAGCAGCTTAGGACAGAGCTCCTACGAGCAGTACTTC,CASSLGQSSYEQYF
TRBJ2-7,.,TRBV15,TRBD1,TGTGCCACCAGCAGAGATGGAGCAGGGGGCTACGAGCAGTACTTC,CATSRDGAGGYEQYF
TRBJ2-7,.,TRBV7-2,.,TGTGCCAGCAGCTTATTGTGGGCTGCCCACGAGCAGTACTTC,CASSLLWAAHEQYF
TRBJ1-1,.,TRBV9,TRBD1,TGTGCCAGCAGCGCCCAGACAGGGATCACTGAAGCTTTCTTT,CASSAQTGITEAFF
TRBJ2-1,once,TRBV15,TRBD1,TGTGCCACCAGCTCGCCGGGACAGGGCTGGAACAATGAGCAGTTCTTC,CATSSPGQGWNNEQFF
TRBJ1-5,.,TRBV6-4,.,TGTGCCAGCAGTGAGGGCCCAGGCCAGCCCCAGCATTTT,CASSEGPGQPQHF
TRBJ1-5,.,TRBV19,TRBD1,TGTGCCAGTAGTATAGGGGGGACAGGGAATCAGCCCCAGCATTTT,CASSIGGTGNQPQHF
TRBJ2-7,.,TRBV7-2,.,TGTGCCAGCAGCCTAAGCTCACAGGGTTACGAGCAGTACTTC,CASSLSSQGYEQYF
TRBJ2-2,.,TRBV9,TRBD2,TGTGCCAGCAGCGTACTTAGCGGGAGAGGCACCGGGGAGCTGTTTTTT,CASSVLSGRGTGELFF
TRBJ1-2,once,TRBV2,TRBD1,TGTGCCAGCAGTATATCATGGACAGGTTCTAACTATGGCTACACCTTC,CASSISWTGSNYGYTF